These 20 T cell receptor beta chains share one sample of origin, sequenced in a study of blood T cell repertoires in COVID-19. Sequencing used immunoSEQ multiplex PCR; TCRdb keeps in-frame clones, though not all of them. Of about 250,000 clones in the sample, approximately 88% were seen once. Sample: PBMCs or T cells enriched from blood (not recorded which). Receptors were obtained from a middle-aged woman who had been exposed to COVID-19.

The chain's CDR3 is CSVAPLTRDGYTF. CDR3 DNA: TGCAGCGTTGCCCCCTTAACTAGGGATGGCTACACCTTC. The V and J genes are TRBV29-1 and TRBJ1-2; unclear D gene. The germline V and J ends were trimmed by 4 bases and 6 bases, with 15 bases remaining between them. The CDR3 spans 13 residues. From germline, CDR1 is SQVTM and CDR2 ANQGSEA.

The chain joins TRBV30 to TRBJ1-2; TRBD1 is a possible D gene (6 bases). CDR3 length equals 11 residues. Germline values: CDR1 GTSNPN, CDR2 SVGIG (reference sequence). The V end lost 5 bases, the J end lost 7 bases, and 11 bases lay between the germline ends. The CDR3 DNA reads TGTGCCTGGCAGGGGTCCTCTGGCTACACCTTC. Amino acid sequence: CAWQGSSGYTF. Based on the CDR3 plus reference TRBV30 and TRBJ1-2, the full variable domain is SQTIHQWPATLVQPVGSPLSLECTVEGTSNPNLYWYRQAAGRGLQLLFYSVGIGQISSEVPQNLSASRPQDRQFILSSKKLLLSDSGFYLCAWQGSSGYTFGSGTRLTVV.

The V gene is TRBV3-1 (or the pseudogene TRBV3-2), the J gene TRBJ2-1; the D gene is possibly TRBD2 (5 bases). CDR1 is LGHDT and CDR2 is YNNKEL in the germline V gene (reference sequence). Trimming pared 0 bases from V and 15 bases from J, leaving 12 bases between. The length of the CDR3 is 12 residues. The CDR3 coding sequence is TGTGCCAGCAGCCAAGAGGGTCGCCGGGGGTTCTTC. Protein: CASSQEGRRGFF.

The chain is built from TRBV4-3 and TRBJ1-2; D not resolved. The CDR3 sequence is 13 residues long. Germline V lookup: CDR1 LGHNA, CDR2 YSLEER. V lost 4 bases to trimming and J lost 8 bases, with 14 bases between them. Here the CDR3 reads CASSLIGEGGYTF. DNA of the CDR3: TGCGCCAGCAGCCTGATAGGTGAGGGAGGCTACACCTTC.

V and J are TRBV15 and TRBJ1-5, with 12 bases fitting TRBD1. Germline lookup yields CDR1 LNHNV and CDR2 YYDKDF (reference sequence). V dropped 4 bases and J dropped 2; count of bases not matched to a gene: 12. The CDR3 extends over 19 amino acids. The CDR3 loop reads CATSTTGTGGVHGNQPQHF. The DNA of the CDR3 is TGTGCCACCAGCACCACCGGGACAGGGGGCGTTCACGGCAATCAGCCCCAGCATTTT.

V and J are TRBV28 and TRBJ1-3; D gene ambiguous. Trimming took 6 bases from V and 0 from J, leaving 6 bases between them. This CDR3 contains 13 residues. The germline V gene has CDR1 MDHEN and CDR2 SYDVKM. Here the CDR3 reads CASSWSSGNTIYF. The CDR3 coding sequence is TGTGCCAGCAGCTGGAGCTCTGGAAACACCATATATTTT.

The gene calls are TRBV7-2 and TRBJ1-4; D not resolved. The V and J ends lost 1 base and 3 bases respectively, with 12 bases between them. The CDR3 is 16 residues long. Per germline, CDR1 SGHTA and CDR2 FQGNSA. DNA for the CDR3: TGTGCCAGCAGCTTAGTGCCGGGGAGACCTAATGAAAAACTGTTTTTT. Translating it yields CASSLVPGRPNEKLFF.

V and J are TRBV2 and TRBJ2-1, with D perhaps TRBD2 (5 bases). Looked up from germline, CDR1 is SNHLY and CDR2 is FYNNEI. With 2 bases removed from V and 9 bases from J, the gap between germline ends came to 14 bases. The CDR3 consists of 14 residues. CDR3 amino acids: CASSEWARGSEQFF. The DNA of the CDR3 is TGTGCCAGCAGTGAATGGGCCCGTGGGAGTGAGCAGTTCTTC. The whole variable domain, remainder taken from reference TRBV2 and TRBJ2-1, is EPEVTQTPSHQVTQMGQEVILRCVPISNHLYFYWYRQILGQKVEFLVSFYNNEISEKSEIFDDQFSVERPDGSNFTLKIRSTKLEDSAMYFCASSEWARGSEQFFGPGTRLTVL.

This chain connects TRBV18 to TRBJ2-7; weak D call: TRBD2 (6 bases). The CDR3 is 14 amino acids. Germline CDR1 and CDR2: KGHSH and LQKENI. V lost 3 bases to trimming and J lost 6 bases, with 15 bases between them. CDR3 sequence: CASSPIGGTAEQYV. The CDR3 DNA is TGTGCCAGCTCACCGATCGGTGGGACTGCCGAGCAGTACGTC.

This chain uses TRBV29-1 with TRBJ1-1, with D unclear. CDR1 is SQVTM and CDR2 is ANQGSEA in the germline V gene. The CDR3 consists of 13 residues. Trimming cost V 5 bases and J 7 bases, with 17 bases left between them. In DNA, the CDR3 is TGCAGCGTTCAAAAAGGCGGCACCTATGAAGCTTTCTTT. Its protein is CSVQKGGTYEAFF.

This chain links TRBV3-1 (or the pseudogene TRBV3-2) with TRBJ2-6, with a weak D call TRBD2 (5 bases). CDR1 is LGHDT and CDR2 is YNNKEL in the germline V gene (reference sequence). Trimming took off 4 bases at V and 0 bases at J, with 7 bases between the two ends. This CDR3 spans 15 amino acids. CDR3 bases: TGTGCCAGCAGCCCGAGGGCCTCTGGGGCCAACGTCCTGACTTTC. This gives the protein CASSPRASGANVLTF.

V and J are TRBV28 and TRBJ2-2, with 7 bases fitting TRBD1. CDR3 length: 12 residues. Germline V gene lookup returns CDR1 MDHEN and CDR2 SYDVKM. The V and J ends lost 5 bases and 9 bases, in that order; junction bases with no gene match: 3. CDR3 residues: CASSRTGWELFF. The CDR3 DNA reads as TGTGCCAGCAGTCGGACAGGTTGGGAGCTGTTTTTT.

CDR3 region: CASSEAGTGLTGELFF. In DNA, the CDR3 is TGTGCCAGCAGTGAAGCCGGGACAGGGTTGACCGGGGAGCTGTTTTTT. This chain joins TRBV2 and TRBJ2-2; 9 bases fit TRBD1. Per germline, CDR1 SNHLY and CDR2 FYNNEI. CDR3 length: 16 residues. V trimming: 0 bases; J trimming: 5 bases; junction bases outside the gene matches: 4.

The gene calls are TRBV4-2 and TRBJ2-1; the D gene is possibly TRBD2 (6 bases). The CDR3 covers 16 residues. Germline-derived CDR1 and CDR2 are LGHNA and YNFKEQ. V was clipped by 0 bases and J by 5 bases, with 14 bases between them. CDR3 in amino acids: CASSQDMASENNEQFF. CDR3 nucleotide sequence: TGTGCCAGCAGCCAAGATATGGCTAGCGAGAACAATGAGCAGTTCTTC.

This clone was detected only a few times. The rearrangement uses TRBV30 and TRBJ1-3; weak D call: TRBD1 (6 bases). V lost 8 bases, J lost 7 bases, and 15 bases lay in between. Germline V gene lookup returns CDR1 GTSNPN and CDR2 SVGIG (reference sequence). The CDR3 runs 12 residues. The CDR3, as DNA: TGTGCCCGCGCAACAGGGAGTAACACCATATATTTT. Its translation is CARATGSNTIYF. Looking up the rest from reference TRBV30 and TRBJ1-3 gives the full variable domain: SQTIHQWPATLVQPVGSPLSLECTVEGTSNPNLYWYRQAAGRGLQLLFYSVGIGQISSEVPQNLSASRPQDRQFILSSKKLLLSDSGFYLCARATGSNTIYFGEGSWLTVV.

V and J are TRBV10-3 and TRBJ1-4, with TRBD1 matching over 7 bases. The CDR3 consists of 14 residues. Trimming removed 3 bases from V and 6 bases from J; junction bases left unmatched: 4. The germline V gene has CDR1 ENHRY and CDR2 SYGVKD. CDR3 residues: CAISDRGTDEKLFF. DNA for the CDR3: TGTGCCATCAGTGATCGAGGGACAGATGAAAAACTGTTTTTT.

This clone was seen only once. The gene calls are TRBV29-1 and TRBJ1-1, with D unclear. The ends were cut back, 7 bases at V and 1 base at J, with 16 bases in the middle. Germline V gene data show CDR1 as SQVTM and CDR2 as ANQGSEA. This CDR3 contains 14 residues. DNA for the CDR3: TGCAGCGCCGCCCCGGGTCGGTGGAACACTGAAGCTTTCTTT. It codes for CSAAPGRWNTEAFF. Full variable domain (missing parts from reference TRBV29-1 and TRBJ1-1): SAVISQKPSRDICQRGTSLTIQCQVDSQVTMMFWYRQQPGQSLTLIATANQGSEATYESGFVIDKFPISRPNLTFSTLTVSNMSPEDSSIYLCSAAPGRWNTEAFFGQGTRLTVV.

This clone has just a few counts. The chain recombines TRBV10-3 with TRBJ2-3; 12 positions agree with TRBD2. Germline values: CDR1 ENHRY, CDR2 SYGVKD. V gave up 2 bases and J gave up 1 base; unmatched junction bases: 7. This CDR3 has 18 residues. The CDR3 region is CAISERLAGVLRTDTQYF. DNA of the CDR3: TGTGCCATCAGTGAGAGACTAGCGGGGGTCCTCCGCACAGATACGCAGTATTTT.

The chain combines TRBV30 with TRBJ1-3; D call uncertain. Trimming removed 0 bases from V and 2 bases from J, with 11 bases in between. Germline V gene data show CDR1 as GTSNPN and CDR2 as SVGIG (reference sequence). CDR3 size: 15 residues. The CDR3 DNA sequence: TGTGCCTGGAGTGTTAGCCGGCCCACTGGAAACACCATATATTTT. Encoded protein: CAWSVSRPTGNTIYF.

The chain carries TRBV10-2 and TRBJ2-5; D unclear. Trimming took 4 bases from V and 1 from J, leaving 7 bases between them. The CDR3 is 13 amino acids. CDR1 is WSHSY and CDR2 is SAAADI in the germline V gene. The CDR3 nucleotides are TGCGCCAGCAGTGTAGTACTCCAAGAGACCCAGTACTTC. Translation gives CASSVVLQETQYF.